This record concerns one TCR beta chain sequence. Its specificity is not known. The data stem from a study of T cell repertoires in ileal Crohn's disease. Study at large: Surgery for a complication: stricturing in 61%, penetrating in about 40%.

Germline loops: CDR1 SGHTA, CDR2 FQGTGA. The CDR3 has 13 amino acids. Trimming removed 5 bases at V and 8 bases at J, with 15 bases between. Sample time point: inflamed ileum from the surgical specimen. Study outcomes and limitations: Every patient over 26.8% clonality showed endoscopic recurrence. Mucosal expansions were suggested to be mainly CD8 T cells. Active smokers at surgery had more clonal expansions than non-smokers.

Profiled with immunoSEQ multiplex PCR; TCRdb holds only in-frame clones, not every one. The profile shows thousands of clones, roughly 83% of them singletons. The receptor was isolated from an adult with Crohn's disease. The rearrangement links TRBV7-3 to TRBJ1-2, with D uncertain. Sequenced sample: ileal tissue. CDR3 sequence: CASSLDLRRGYTF. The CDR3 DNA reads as TGTGCCAGCAGCCTGGACCTAAGAAGGGGCTACACCTTC.